These 13 T cell receptor beta chains were sequenced from one sample in a study of control samples from healthy donors and cancer patients. Repertoires were generated with immunoSEQ multiplex PCR, while TCRdb's copy carries only in-frame clones and drops some. The sample consists of about 130,000 clones, over 85% of them appearing once. The sequenced material came from blood. These receptors came from a man aged 30-40 years in good health.

The chain is built from TRBV4-3 and TRBJ1-2; TRBD1 matches 8 bases. The CDR3 covers 16 residues. Germline CDR1 LGHNA, CDR2 YSLEER. J gave up 7 bases and V 4 bases, and 14 bases lay outside the gene matches. This CDR3 reads CASSPETGERKSGYTF. CDR3 nucleotide sequence: TGCGCCAGCAGCCCCGAGACAGGGGAGAGGAAAAGTGGCTACACCTTC.

The chain couples TRBV7-2 to TRBJ1-2; D is possibly TRBD1 (6 bases). CDR3 size: 17 residues. V shed 3 bases and J shed 8 bases, with 25 bases lying between them. CDR1 SGHTA and CDR2 FQGNSA come from the germline V gene. The DNA of the CDR3 is TGTGCCAGCAGCTTTACCGGGACACTACCCGCCCGGCGGGGCTACACCTTC. Translating it yields CASSFTGTLPARRGYTF.

This chain connects TRBV7-2 to TRBJ2-5; 8 nucleotides align to TRBD1. Germline lookup yields CDR1 SGHTA and CDR2 FQGNSA. Unmatched junction bases numbered 5, after V lost 1 base and J lost 7 bases. The length of the CDR3 is 14 residues. The CDR3 here is CASSLGQGARTQYF. The CDR3 coding sequence is TGTGCCAGCAGCTTAGGGCAGGGGGCGAGGACCCAGTACTTC.

The rearrangement links TRBV5-4 to TRBJ1-1; D uncertain. With 0 bases removed from V and 1 base from J, the gap between germline ends came to 16 bases. The CDR3 is made up of 17 amino acids. Germline V gene lookup returns CDR1 SGHNT and CDR2 YYREEE (reference sequence). The CDR3 nucleotides are TGTGCCAGCAGCTTGGGACTGCTACCCCGGGGGAACACTGAAGCTTTCTTT. Amino acid sequence: CASSLGLLPRGNTEAFF.

The sample holds a few counts of this clone. J is TRBJ1-2 and V is TRBV11-2; no clear D. This CDR3 region has 11 residues. In germline, CDR1 is SGHAT, CDR2 FQNNGV. V lost 3 bases and J 8 bases, leaving 7 bases between the germline ends. The CDR3 loop reads CASSFRGGYTF. In nucleotides, the CDR3 is TGTGCCAGCAGCTTTCGAGGAGGCTACACCTTC.

This clone was counted between two and nine times. The V and J genes are TRBV18 and TRBJ2-3, with TRBD1 matching over 8 bases. Unmatched junction bases numbered 7, after V lost 3 bases and J lost 11 bases. CDR1 is KGHSH and CDR2 is LQKENI in the germline V gene. The CDR3 contains 13 residues. The CDR3 spells CASSPETGVGQYF. Here the CDR3 DNA reads TGTGCCAGCTCACCCGAGACAGGGGTTGGGCAGTATTTT.

The J gene is TRBJ2-7, the V gene TRBV3-1 (or the pseudogene TRBV3-2); D is unclear. V shed 4 bases and J shed 3 bases, with 13 bases lying between them. This CDR3 is 14 amino acids long. Germline CDR1 LGHDT, CDR2 YNNKEL (reference sequence). The CDR3 loop reads CASSPPHGYYEQYF. In nucleotides, the CDR3 is TGTGCCAGCAGCCCCCCCCACGGGTACTACGAGCAGTACTTC.

This clone is a singleton in its sample. J is TRBJ2-7 and V is TRBV7-8; 8 bases line up with TRBD1. V lost 0 bases, J lost 2 bases, and 9 bases stayed unmatched. The CDR3 totals 17 residues. CDR1 is SGHVS and CDR2 is FQNEAQ in the germline V gene. The CDR3 nucleotides are TGTGCCAGCAGCTTAGCCCTCTTAGGACAGGGAACCTACGAGCAGTACTTC. Translating it yields CASSLALLGQGTYEQYF.

The chain links TRBV12-2 to TRBJ2-4. TRBV12-2 is classified as a pseudogene. The CDR3 runs to 18 residues. The CDR3, as DNA: TGTGCAAGTCGCTCCCCATTTGGGATGGAAGGGGCCAAAAACATTCAGTACTTC. This codes for CASRSPFGMEGAKNIQYF.

The J gene is TRBJ2-1, the V gene TRBV4-1; D is unresolved. Trimming shortened V by 2 bases and J by 5 bases, and 10 bases separated the two germline ends. This CDR3 is 14 amino acids long. Germline V lookup: CDR1 MGHRA, CDR2 YSYEKL. As DNA, the CDR3 is TGCGCCAGCAGCCAACTCATCATCCACAATGAGCAGTTCTTC. It translates to CASSQLIIHNEQFF.

The chain couples TRBV7-9 to TRBJ1-1; a possible D gene is TRBD1 (5 bases). Deletions cut 4 bases from V and 11 bases from J, with 14 bases between. CDR1 is SEHNR, CDR2 FQNEAQ, per germline (reference sequence). The CDR3 runs to 12 residues. The DNA of the CDR3 is TGTGCCAGCAGCTCTGGGGCAGGGTTCGCTTTCTTT. This encodes CASSSGAGFAFF.

This sequence joins TRBV7-2 and TRBJ1-5; no clear D gene. Germline CDR1 reads SGHTA; CDR2 reads FQGNSA. V shed 6 bases and J shed 7 bases, with 13 bases lying between them. The CDR3 has 13 residues. The CDR3 bases are TGTGCCAGCAGTGAGATGGACGACCAGCCCCAGCATTTT. It specifies CASSEMDDQPQHF.

V and J are TRBV11-2 and TRBJ2-3, with TRBD2 identical over 8 bases. J lost 3 bases, V lost 0 bases, and 14 bases had no gene match. Germline-derived CDR1 and CDR2 are SGHAT and FQNNGV. This CDR3 comprises 19 residues. CDR3 region: CASSLDRGGGPKGTDTQYF. The CDR3 DNA follows: TGTGCCAGCAGCTTAGATCGGGGCGGGGGGCCTAAAGGTACAGATACGCAGTATTTT.